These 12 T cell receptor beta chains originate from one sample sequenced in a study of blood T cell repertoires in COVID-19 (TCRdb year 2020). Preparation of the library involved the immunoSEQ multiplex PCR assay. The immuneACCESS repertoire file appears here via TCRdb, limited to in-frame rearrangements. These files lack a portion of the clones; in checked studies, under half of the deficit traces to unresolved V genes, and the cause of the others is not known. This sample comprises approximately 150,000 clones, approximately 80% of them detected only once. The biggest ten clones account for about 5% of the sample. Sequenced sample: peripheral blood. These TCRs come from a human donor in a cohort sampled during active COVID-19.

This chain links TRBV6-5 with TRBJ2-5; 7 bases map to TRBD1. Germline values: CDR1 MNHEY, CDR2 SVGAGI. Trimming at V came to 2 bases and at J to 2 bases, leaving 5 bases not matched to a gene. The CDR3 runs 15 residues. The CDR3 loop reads CASSYLDREQETQYF. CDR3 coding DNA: TGTGCCAGCAGTTACCTTGACAGGGAACAAGAGACCCAGTACTTC.

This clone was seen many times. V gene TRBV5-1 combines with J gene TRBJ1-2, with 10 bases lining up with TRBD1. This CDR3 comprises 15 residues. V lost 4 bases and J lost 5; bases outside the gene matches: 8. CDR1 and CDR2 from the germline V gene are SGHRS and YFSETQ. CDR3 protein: CASSPGTGVWYGYTF. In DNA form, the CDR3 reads TGCGCCAGCAGCCCCGGGACAGGGGTGTGGTATGGCTACACCTTC.

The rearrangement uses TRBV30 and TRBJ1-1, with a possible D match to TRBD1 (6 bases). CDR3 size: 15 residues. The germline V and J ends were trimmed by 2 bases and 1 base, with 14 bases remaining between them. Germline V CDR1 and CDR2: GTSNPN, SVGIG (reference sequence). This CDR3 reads CAWSPPQGWNTEAFF. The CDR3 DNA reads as TGTGCCTGGAGTCCACCCCAGGGGTGGAACACTGAAGCTTTCTTT.

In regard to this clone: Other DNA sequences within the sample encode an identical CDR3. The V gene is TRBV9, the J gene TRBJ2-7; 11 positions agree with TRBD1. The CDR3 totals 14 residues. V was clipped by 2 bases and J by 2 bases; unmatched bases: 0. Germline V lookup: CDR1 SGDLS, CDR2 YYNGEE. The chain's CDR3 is CASSVGQGAYEQYF. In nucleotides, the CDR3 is TGTGCCAGCAGCGTGGGACAGGGGGCCTACGAGCAGTACTTC.

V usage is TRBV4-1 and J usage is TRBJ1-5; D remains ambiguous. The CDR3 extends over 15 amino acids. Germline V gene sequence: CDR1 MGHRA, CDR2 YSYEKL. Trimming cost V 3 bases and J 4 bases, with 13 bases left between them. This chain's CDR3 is CASSQNRHQNQPQHF. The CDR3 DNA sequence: TGCGCCAGCAGCCAGAACCGACACCAAAATCAGCCCCAGCATTTT.

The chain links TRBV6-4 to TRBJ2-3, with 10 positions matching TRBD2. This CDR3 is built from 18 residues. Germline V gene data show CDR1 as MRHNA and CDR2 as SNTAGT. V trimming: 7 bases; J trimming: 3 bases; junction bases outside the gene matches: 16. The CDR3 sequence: CASMPPLAGDSGTDTQYF. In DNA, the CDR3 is TGTGCCAGCATGCCCCCCCTAGCGGGAGATTCGGGGACAGATACGCAGTATTTT.

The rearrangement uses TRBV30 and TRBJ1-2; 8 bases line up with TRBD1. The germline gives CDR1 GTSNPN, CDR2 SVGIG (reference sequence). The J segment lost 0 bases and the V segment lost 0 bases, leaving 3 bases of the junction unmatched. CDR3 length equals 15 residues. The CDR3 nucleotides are TGTGCCTGGAGTGTATGGACAGGGACTAACTATGGCTACACCTTC. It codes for CAWSVWTGTNYGYTF.

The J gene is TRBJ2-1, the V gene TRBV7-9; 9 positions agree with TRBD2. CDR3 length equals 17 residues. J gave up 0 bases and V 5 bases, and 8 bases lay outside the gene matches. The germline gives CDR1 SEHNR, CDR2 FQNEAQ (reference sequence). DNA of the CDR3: TGTGCCAGCAGCCCAGGACTAGCGAAGAACTCCTACAATGAGCAGTTCTTC. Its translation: CASSPGLAKNSYNEQFF.

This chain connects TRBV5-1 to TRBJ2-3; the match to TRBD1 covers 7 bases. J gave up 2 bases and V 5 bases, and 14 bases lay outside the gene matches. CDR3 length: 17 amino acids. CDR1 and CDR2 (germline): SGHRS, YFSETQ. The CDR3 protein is CASSTSGQVKYTDTQYF. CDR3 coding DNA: TGCGCCAGCAGTACCTCTGGACAGGTCAAATACACAGATACGCAGTATTTT. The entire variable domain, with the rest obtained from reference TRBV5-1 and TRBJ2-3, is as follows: KAGVTQTPRYLIKTRGQQVTLSCSPISGHRSVSWYQQTPGQGLQFLFEYFSETQRNKGNFPGRFSGRQFSNSRSEMNVSTLELGDSALYLCASSTSGQVKYTDTQYFGPGTRLTVL.

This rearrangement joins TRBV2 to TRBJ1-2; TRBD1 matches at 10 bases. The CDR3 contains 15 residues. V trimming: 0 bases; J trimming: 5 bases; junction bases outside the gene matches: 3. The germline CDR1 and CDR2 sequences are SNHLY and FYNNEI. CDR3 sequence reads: CASSEAGQGFYGYTF. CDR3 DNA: TGTGCCAGCAGTGAAGCGGGACAGGGGTTTTATGGCTACACCTTC.

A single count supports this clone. For the CDR3, the DNA is TGTGCCAGCAGCGTAGCGACTAGCGGGGGGGGTGCAGATACGCAGTATTTT. Translating gives CASSVATSGGGADTQYF. The chain links TRBV9 to TRBJ2-3; TRBD2 agrees at 14 bases. After removal of 0 bases from V and 4 bases from J, the junction contained 4 bases not matched to a gene. This CDR3 has 17 residues. Per germline, CDR1 SGDLS and CDR2 YYNGEE.

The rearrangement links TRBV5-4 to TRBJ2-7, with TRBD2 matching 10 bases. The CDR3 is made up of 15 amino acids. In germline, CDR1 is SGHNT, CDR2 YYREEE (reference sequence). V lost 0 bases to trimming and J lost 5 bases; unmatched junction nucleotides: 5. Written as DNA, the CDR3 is TGTGCCAGCAGCTTGGCAGCGGGAGGGCACCACGAGCAGTACGTC. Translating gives CASSLAAGGHHEQYV.